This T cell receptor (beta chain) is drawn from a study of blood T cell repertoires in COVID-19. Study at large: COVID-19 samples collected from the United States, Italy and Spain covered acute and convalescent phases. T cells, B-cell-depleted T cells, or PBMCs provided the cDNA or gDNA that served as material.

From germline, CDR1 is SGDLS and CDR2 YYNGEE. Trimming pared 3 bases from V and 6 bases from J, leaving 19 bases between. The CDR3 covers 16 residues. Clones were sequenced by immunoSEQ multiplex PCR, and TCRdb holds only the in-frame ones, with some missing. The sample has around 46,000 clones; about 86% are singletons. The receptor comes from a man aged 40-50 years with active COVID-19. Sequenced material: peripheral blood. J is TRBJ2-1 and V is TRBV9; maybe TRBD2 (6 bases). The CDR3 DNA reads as TGTGCCAGCAGCGAACACAGCGCGGGAACCCTCAATGAGCAGTTCTTC. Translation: CASSEHSAGTLNEQFF.